This T cell receptor (beta chain) was identified in a study of cytomegalovirus exposure and HLA in healthy donors. General study results and limits: Later analysis revealed greater clonal expansion in HLA-associated TCR beta chains than in equally common others. Rates of TCR association differed by HLA locus in a later analysis, with DRB1 highest and HLA-C lowest. Cytomegalovirus status was reportedly diagnosed by the classifier with high sensitivity and specificity. As a later analysis showed, several of the most significant clusters appeared to be linked to common viral pathogens.

Germline loops: CDR1 LGHNA, CDR2 YNFKEQ. V lost 0 bases, J lost 7 bases, and 3 bases stayed unmatched. The CDR3 length is 16 residues. Comment on this clone: The antigen remains unidentified.

A multiplex PCR was run with 60 Vbeta primers and 13 Jbeta primers. The method was immunoSEQ multiplex PCR; TCRdb's version includes in-frame clones alone and lacks a portion of them. The repertoire consists of approximately 130,000 clones, with 70% to 75% occurring once and the leading ten covering roughly 3.1%. The genes are TRBV4-2 and TRBJ2-1, with 13 bases matching TRBD2. The sample comprised PBMCs. The origin of this receptor is a man aged 25 to 45 in good health and CMV-seronegative. The CDR3 DNA reads as TGTGCCAGCAGCCAAGAGTGGACTAGCGGGAGAAATGAGCAGTTCTTC. This sequence encodes CASSQEWTSGRNEQFF.